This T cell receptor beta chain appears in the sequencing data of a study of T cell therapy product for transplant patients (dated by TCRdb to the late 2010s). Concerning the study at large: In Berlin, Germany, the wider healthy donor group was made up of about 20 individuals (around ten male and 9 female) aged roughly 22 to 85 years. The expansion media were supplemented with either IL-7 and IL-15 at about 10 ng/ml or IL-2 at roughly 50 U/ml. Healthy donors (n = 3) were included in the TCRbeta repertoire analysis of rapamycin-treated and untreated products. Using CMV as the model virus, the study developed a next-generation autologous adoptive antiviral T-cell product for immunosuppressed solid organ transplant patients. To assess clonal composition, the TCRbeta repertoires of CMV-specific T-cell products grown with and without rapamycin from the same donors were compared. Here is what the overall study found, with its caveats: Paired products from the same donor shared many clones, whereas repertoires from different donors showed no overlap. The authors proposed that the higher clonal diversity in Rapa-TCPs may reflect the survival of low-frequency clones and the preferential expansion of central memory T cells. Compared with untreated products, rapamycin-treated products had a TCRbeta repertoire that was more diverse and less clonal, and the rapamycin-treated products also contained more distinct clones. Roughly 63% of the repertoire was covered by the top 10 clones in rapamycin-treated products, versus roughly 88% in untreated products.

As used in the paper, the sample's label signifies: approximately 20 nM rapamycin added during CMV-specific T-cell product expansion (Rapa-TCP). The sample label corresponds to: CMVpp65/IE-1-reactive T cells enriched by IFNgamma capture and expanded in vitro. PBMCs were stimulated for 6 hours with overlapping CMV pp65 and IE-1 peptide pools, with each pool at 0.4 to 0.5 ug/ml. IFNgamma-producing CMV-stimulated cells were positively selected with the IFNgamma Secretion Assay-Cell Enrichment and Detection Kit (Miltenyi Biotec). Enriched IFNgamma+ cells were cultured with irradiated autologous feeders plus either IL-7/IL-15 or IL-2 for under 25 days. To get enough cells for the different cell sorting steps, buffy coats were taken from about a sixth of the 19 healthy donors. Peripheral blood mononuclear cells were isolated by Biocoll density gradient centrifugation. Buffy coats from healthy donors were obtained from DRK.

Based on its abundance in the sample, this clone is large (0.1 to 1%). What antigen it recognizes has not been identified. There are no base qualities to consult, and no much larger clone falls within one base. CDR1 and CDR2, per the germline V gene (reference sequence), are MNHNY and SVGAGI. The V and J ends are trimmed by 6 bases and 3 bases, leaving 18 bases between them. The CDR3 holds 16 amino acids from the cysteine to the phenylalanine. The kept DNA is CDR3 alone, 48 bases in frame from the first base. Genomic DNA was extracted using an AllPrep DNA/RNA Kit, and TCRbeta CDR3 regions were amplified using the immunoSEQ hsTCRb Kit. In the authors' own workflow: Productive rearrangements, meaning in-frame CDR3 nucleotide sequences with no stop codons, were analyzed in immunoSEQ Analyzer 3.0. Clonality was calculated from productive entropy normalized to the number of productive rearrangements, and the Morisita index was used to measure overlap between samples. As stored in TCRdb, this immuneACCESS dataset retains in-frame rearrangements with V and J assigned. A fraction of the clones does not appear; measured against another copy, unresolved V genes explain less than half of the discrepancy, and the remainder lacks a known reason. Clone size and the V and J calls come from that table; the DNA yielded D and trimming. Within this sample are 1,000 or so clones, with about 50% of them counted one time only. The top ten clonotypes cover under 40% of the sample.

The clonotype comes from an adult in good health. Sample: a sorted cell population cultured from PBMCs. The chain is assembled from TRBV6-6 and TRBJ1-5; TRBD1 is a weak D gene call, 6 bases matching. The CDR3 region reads CASSWGTGPFNQPQHF. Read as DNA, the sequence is TGTGCCAGCAGCTGGGGTACAGGGCCTTTCAATCAGCCCCAGCATTTT.